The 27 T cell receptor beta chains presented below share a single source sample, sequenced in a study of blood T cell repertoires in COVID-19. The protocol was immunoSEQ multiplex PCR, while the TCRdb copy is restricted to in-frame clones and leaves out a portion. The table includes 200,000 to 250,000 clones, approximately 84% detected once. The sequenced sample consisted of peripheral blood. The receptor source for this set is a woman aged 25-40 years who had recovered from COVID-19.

Written as DNA, the CDR3 is TGTGCCATCAGGGGACAGGGTACGCAGCCCCAGCATTTT. It codes for CAIRGQGTQPQHF. The chain combines TRBV10-3 with TRBJ1-5, with 9 bases matching TRBD1. From germline, CDR1 is ENHRY and CDR2 SYGVKD. The length of the CDR3 is 13 residues. Unmatched junction bases numbered 4, after V lost 6 bases and J lost 7 bases.

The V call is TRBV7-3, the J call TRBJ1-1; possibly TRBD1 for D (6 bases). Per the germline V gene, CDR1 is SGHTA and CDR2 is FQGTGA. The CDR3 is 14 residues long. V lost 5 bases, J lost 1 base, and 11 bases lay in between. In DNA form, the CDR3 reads TGTGCCAGCAGCGCCCAACAGGGGAACACTGAAGCTTTCTTT. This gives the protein CASSAQQGNTEAFF.

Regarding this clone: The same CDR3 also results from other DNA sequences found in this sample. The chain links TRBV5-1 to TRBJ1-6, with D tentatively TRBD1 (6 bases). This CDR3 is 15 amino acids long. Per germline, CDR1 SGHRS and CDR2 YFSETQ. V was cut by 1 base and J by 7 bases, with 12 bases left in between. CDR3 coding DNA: TGCGCCAGCAGCTTGTCTCCAGGGGACAATTCACCCCTCCACTTT. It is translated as CASSLSPGDNSPLHF.

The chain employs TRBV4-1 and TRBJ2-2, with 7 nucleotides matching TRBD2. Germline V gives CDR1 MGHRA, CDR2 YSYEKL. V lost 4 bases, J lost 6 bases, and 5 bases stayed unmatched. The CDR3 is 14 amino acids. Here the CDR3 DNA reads TGCGCCAGCAGCCGGGAGGGCCCTCCCGGGGAGCTGTTTTTT. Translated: CASSREGPPGELFF.

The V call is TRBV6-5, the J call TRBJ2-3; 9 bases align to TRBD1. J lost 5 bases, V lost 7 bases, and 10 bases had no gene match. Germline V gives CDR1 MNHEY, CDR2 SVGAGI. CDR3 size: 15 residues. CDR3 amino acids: CASKPRDREGDTQYF. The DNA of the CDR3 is TGTGCCAGCAAACCCCGGGACAGGGAAGGAGATACGCAGTATTTT.

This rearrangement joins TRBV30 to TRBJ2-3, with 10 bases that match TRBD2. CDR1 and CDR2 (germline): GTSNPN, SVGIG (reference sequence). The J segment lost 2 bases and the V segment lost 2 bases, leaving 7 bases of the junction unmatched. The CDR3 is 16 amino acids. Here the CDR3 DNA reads TGTGCCTGGAGTACCGGGACTAGCGATTACACAGATACGCAGTATTTT. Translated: CAWSTGTSDYTDTQYF.

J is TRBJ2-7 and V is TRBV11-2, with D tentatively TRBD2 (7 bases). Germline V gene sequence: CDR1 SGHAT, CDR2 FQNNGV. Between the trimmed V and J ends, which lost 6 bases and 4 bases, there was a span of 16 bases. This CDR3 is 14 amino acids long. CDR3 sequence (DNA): TGTGCCAGCAGTAAACAGGGCGGGAGTTACGAGCAGTACTTC. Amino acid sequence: CASSKQGGSYEQYF. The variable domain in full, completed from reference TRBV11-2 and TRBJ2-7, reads EAGVAQSPRYKIIEKRQSVAFWCNPISGHATLYWYQQILGQGPKLLIQFQNNGVVDDSQLPKDRFSAERLKGVDSTLKIQPAKLEDSAVYLCASSKQGGSYEQYFGPGTRLTVT.

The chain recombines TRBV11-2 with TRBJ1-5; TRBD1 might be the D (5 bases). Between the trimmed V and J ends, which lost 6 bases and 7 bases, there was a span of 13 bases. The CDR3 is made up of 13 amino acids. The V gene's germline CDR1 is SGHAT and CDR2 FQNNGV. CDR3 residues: CASSQGKGQPQHF. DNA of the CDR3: TGTGCCAGCAGTCAGGGTAAAGGACAGCCCCAGCATTTT.

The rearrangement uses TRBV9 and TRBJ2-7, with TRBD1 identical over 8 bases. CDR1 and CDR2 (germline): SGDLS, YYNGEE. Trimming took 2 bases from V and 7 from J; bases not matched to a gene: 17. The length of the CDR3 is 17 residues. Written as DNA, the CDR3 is TGTGCCAGCAGCGTCGATCACGGACAGGGCGCATTGGGAGAGCAGTACTTC. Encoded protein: CASSVDHGQGALGEQYF.

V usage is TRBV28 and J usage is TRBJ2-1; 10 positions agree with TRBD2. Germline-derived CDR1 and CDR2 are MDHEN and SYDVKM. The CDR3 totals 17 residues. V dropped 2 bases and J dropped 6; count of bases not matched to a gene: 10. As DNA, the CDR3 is TGTGCCAGCAGTTTAAGGGCTAGCGGGAGTTATGGCAATGAGCAGTTCTTC. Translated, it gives CASSLRASGSYGNEQFF. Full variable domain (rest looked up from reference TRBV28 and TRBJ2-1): DVKVTQSSRYLVKRTGEKVFLECVQDMDHENMFWYRQDPGLGLRLIYFSYDVKMKEKGDIPEGYSVSREKKERFSLILESASTNQTSMYLCASSLRASGSYGNEQFFGPGTRLTVL.

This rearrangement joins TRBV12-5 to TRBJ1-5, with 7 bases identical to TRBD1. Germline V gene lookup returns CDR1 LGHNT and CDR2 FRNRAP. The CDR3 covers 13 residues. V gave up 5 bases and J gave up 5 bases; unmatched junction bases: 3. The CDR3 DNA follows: TGTGCTAGTGGTCCGGACAGGTATCAGCCCCAGCATTTT. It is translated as CASGPDRYQPQHF.

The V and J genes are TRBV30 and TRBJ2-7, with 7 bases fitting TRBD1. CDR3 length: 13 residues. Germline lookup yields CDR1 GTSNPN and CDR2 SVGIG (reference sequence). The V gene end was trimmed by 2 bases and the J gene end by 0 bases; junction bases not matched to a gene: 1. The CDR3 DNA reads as TGTGCCTGGAGTTCAGGGGGCTCCTACGAGCAGTACTTC. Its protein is CAWSSGGSYEQYF.

CDR3 residues: CASSPGQVENSPLHF. The CDR3, as DNA: TGTGCCAGCTCACCCGGACAGGTGGAAAATTCACCCCTCCACTTT. The V gene is TRBV18, the J gene TRBJ1-6; TRBD1 agrees at 7 bases. Trimming removed 3 bases from V and 7 bases from J; junction bases left unmatched: 6. The CDR3 extends over 15 amino acids. In germline, CDR1 is KGHSH, CDR2 LQKENI. Looking up the rest from reference TRBV18 and TRBJ1-6 gives the full variable domain: NAGVMQNPRHLVRRRGQEARLRCSPMKGHSHVYWYRQLPEEGLKFMVYLQKENIIDESGMPKERFSAEFPKEGPSILRIQQVVRGDSAAYFCASSPGQVENSPLHFGNGTRLTVT.

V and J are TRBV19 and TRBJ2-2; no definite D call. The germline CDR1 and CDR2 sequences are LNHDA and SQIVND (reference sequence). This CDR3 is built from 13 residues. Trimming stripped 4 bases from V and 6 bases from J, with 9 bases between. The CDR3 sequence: CASSNQAPGELFF. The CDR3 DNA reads TGTGCCAGTAGTAACCAAGCCCCCGGGGAGCTGTTTTTT.

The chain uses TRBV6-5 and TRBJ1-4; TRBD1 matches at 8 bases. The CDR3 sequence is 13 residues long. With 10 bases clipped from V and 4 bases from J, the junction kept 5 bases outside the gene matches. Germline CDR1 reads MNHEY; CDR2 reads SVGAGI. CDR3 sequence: CATRGHINEKLFF. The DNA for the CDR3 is TGTGCCACCAGGGGGCACATTAATGAAAAACTGTTTTTT.

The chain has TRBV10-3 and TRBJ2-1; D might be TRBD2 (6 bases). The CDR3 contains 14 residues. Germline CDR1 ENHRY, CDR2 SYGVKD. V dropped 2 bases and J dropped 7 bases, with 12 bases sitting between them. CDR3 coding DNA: TGTGCCATCAGTGAGAAGGTAGCGGTGAATGAGCAGTTCTTC. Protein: CAISEKVAVNEQFF.

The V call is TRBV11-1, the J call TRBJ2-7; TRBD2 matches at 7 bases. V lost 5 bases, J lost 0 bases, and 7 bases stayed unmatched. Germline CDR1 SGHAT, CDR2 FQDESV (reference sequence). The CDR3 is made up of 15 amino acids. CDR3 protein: CASSPPLAVSYEQYF. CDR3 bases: TGTGCCAGCAGCCCCCCCCTAGCGGTCTCCTACGAGCAGTACTTC.

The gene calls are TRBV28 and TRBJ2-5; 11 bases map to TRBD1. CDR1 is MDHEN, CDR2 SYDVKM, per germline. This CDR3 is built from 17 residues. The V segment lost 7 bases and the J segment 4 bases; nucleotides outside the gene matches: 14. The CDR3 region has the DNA TGTGCCAGCACCTCACTGGGACAGGGGGGATCTTCAGAGACCCAGTACTTC. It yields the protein CASTSLGQGGSSETQYF.

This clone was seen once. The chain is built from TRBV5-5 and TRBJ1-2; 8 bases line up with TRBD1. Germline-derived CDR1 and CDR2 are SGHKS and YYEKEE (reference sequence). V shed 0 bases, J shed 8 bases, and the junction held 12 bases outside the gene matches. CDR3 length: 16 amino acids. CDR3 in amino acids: CASSLAIGQGWGGYTF. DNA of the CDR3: TGTGCCAGCAGCTTGGCCATAGGACAGGGATGGGGAGGCTACACCTTC. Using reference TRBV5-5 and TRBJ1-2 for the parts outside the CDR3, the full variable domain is DAGVTQSPTHLIKTRGQQVTLRCSPISGHKSVSWYQQVLGQGPQFIFQYYEKEERGRGNFPDRFSARQFPNYSSELNVNALLLGDSALYLCASSLAIGQGWGGYTFGSGTRLTVV.

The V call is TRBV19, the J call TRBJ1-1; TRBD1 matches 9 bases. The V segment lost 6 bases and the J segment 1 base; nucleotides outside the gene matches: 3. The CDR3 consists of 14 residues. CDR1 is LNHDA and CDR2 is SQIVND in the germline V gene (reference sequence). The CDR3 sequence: CASRIQGANTEAFF. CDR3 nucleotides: TGTGCCAGTAGAATACAGGGGGCGAACACTGAAGCTTTCTTT.

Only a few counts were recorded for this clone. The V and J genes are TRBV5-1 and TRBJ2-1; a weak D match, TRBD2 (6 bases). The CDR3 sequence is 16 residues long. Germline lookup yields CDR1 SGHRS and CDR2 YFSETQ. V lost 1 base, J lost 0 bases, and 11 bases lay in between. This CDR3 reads CASSLSAGNSYNEQFF. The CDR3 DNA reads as TGCGCCAGCAGCTTGTCCGCGGGAAACTCCTACAATGAGCAGTTCTTC.

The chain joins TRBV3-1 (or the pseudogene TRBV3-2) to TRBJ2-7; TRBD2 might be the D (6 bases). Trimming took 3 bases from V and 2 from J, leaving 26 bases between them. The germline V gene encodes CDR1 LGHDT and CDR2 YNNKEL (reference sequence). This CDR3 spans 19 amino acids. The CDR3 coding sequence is TGTGCCAGCAGCCATGCTACTCCCCTTACAAAGCGGGCGGCCTACGAGCAGTACTTC. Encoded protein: CASSHATPLTKRAAYEQYF.

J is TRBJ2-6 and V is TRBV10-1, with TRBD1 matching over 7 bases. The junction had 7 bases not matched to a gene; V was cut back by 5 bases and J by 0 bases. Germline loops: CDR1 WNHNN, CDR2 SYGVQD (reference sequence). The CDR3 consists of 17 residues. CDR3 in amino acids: CASSTGTVDSGANVLTF. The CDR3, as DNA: TGCGCCAGCAGTACCGGGACAGTCGACTCTGGGGCCAACGTCCTGACTTTC.

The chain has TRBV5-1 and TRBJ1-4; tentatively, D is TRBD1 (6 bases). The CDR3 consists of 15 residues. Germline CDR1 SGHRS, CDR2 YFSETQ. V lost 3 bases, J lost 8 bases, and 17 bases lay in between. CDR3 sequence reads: CASSWSGRGTEKLFF. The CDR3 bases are TGCGCCAGCAGCTGGTCGGGCAGGGGAACGGAAAAACTGTTTTTT.

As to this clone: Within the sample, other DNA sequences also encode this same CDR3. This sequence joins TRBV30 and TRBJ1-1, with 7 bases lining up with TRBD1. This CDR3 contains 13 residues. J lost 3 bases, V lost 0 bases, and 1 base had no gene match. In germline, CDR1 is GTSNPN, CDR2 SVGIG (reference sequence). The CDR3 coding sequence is TGTGCCTGGAGTGTGCAGGGGGACACTGAAGCTTTCTTT. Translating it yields CAWSVQGDTEAFF. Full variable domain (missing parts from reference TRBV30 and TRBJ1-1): SQTIHQWPATLVQPVGSPLSLECTVEGTSNPNLYWYRQAAGRGLQLLFYSVGIGQISSEVPQNLSASRPQDRQFILSSKKLLLSDSGFYLCAWSVQGDTEAFFGQGTRLTVV.

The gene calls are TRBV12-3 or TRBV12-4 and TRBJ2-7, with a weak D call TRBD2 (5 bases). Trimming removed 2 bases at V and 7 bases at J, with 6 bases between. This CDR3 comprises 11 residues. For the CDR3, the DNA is TGTGCCAGCAGTTTAACGGGGGAGCAGTACTTC. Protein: CASSLTGEQYF.

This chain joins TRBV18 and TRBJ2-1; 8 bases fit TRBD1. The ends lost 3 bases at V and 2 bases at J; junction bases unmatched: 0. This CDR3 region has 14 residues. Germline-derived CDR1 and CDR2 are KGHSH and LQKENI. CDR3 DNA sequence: TGTGCCAGCTCACCGGACAGGGCCTACAATGAGCAGTTCTTC. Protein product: CASSPDRAYNEQFF.